One and the same sample provided the 21 T cell receptor beta chains below, sequenced in a study of T cells after yellow fever vaccination. One entry per CDR3 protein results from TCRdb running MiXCR on the 5' RACE reads. In the table there are 50,000 to 75,000 distinct CDR3 sequences, around 6.2% of which are singletons. This specimen was PBMCs, either bulk or a sorted T-cell subset (CD4+, CD8+, memory, or dextramer-sorted; not recorded which), taken on the day of the yellow fever booster vaccination. These receptors came from a man between 18 and 35 years old who received the YFV17D yellow fever vaccine.

This clonotype was counted at least ten times. The genes are TRBV9 and TRBJ1-1; D is ambiguous. Germline values: CDR1 SGDLS, CDR2 YYNGEE. The CDR3 spans 16 residues. V was cut by 3 bases and J by 1 base, with 16 bases left in between. CDR3 DNA sequence: TGTGCCAGCAGCGCCACGACACTGGGGTCGAACACTGAAGCTTTCTTT. Protein sequence: CASSATTLGSNTEAFF.

CDR3 amino acids: CASQDPTGVGYTF. As DNA, the CDR3 is TGTGCCAGCCAGGATCCGACAGGGGTTGGCTACACCTTC. V usage is TRBV6-2 or TRBV6-3 and J usage is TRBJ1-2; 8 bases match TRBD1. Germline V CDR1 and CDR2: MNHEY, SVGEGT. The CDR3 extends over 13 amino acids. Losses at the gene ends were 8 bases for V and 7 bases for J; bases not matched to a gene: 9.

This chain links TRBV19 with TRBJ1-1, with unresolved D. The CDR3 extends over 15 amino acids. The ends were cut back, 1 base at V and 0 bases at J, with 9 bases in the middle. Germline V gives CDR1 LNHDA, CDR2 SQIVND (reference sequence). CDR3 bases: TGTGCCAGTAGTATAGCACCGGGCGTGAACACTGAAGCTTTCTTT. Translated, it gives CASSIAPGVNTEAFF.

This clonotype showed up just a few times. The J gene is TRBJ1-2, the V gene TRBV15; a weak D match, TRBD1 (5 bases). Germline V gene data show CDR1 as LNHNV and CDR2 as YYDKDF (reference sequence). This CDR3 region has 18 residues. Trimming took off 0 bases at V and 3 bases at J, with 20 bases between the two ends. The CDR3: CATSRDWGPGPSYYGYTF. CDR3 nucleotides: TGTGCCACCAGCAGAGATTGGGGTCCGGGGCCTTCATACTATGGCTACACCTTC.

Only a few counts were recorded for this clonotype. In DNA form, the CDR3 reads TGTGCCAGCAGAAACCCGGGACAGTACAATCAGCCCCAGCATTTT. Its protein product is CASRNPGQYNQPQHF. V is TRBV28 and J is TRBJ1-5, with 7 bases identical to TRBD1. There are 15 residues in the CDR3. In germline, CDR1 is MDHEN, CDR2 SYDVKM. The junction had 8 bases not matched to a gene; V was cut back by 6 bases and J by 3 bases.

This clonotype was recorded a few times. V is TRBV3-1 and J is TRBJ2-7, with D perhaps matching TRBD2 (7 bases). The CDR3 sequence is 14 residues long. V was trimmed by 2 bases and J by 7 bases, leaving 15 bases between them. Per the germline V gene, CDR1 is LGHDT and CDR2 is YNNKEL (reference sequence). The CDR3 sequence: CASSQLPGGGEQYF. In DNA form, the CDR3 reads TGTGCCAGCAGCCAACTTCCGGGGGGCGGAGAGCAGTACTTC.

This rearrangement joins TRBV7-6 to TRBJ1-6, with D uncertain. V was clipped by 5 bases and J by 9 bases, with 11 bases between them. CDR3 length: 13 residues. CDR1 and CDR2 from the germline V gene are SGHVS and FNYEAQ. In DNA form, the CDR3 reads TGTGCCAGCAGCCCTCTTGGAGGTTCACCCCTCCACTTT. Amino acids: CASSPLGGSPLHF. Supplemented by reference TRBV7-6 and TRBJ1-6, the full variable domain reads GAGVSQSPRYKVTKRGQDVALRCDPISGHVSLYWYRQALGQGPEFLTYFNYEAQQDKSGLPNDRFSAERPEGSISTLTIQRTEQRDSAMYRCASSPLGGSPLHFGNGTRLTVT.

This clonotype was picked up many times. The chain combines TRBV12-3 or TRBV12-4 with TRBJ1-2; D is unclear. The CDR3 length is 16 residues. The V gene lost 5 bases and the J gene lost 4 bases, with 20 bases spanning the gap. The CDR3 region has the DNA TGTGCCAGCAGTCCCAGTCCCGCGGCGGCCCGCTATGGCTACACCTTC. Protein sequence: CASSPSPAAARYGYTF.

In its sample, this clonotype was seen a few times. The genes are TRBV28 and TRBJ2-7; unclear D gene. The ends were cut back, 3 bases at V and 2 bases at J, with 11 bases in the middle. Germline CDR1 MDHEN, CDR2 SYDVKM. The CDR3 covers 14 residues. CDR3 in amino acids: CASSFGLFPYEQYV. The CDR3 region has the DNA TGTGCCAGCAGTTTTGGGCTATTCCCCTACGAGCAGTACGTC.

This clonotype was observed many times. The chain recombines TRBV20-1 with TRBJ2-1; a weak D match, TRBD2 (5 bases). V lost 0 bases and J 2 bases, leaving 11 bases between the germline ends. Per germline, CDR1 DFQATT and CDR2 SNEGSKA (reference sequence). The CDR3 runs to 15 residues. The CDR3 nucleotides read TGCAGTGCTAGAGAAGCTAGCCTACCCTACAATGAGCAGTTCTTC. Translated, it gives CSAREASLPYNEQFF.

In DNA form, the CDR3 reads TGTGCCAGCAGCTTTTCGGTGCTCGGCACAGATACGCAGTATTTT. It is translated as CASSFSVLGTDTQYF. The chain employs TRBV6-2 or TRBV6-3 and TRBJ2-3; no definite D call. V gave up 6 bases and J gave up 1 base, with 14 bases separating them. The germline gives CDR1 MNHEY, CDR2 SVGEGT. This CDR3 comprises 15 residues.

The sample holds many counts of this clonotype. The chain joins TRBV12-3 or TRBV12-4 to TRBJ2-5; D is perhaps TRBD2 (5 bases). The CDR3 totals 14 residues. Trimming stripped 5 bases from V and 4 bases from J, with 14 bases between. This CDR3 is CASSADSPLETQYF. The CDR3 region has the DNA TGTGCCAGCAGTGCGGACTCACCTCTAGAGACCCAGTACTTC.

This clonotype appeared many times. The chain recombines TRBV19 with TRBJ2-2; D is ambiguous. The CDR3 is 12 residues long. Deletions cut 3 bases from V and 6 bases from J, with 5 bases between. CDR1 is LNHDA and CDR2 is SQIVND in the germline V gene (reference sequence). The CDR3 loop reads CASSMLSGELFF. CDR3 sequence (DNA): TGTGCCAGTAGTATGTTATCCGGGGAGCTGTTTTTT.

This clonotype was recorded at least ten times. V is TRBV7-8 and J is TRBJ2-5; D may be TRBD1 or TRBD2 (5 bases each). The CDR3 sequence is 15 residues long. Germline lookup yields CDR1 SGHVS and CDR2 FQNEAQ. V shed 5 bases and J shed 4 bases, with 17 bases lying between them. The CDR3 protein is CASSVRGSGLETQYF. The CDR3 DNA sequence: TGTGCCAGCAGCGTTAGGGGCAGCGGTTTAGAGACCCAGTACTTC. The entire variable domain, with the rest obtained from reference TRBV7-8 and TRBJ2-5, is as follows: GAGVSQSPRYKVAKRGQDVALRCDPISGHVSLFWYQQALGQGPEFLTYFQNEAQLDKSGLPSDRFFAERPEGSVSTLKIQRTQQEDSAVYLCASSVRGSGLETQYFGPGTRLLVL.

There are many counts of this clonotype. V and J are TRBV7-6 and TRBJ2-5; TRBD2 agrees at 8 bases. The CDR3 contains 15 residues. The germline gives CDR1 SGHVS, CDR2 FNYEAQ. With V trimmed by 2 bases and J by 1 base, 3 bases remained unmatched. The CDR3 region is CASSLLAGGQETQYF. The CDR3 region has the DNA TGTGCCAGCAGCTTACTCGCGGGGGGCCAAGAGACCCAGTACTTC.

There are many counts of this clonotype. This chain links TRBV29-1 with TRBJ2-5, with D possibly being TRBD2 (6 bases). V dropped 6 bases and J dropped 2 bases, with 13 bases sitting between them. This CDR3 contains 13 residues. Per the germline V gene, CDR1 is SQVTM and CDR2 is ANQGSEA. The CDR3 DNA sequence: TGCAGCGTCGTGCTAGCGAATCAAGAGACCCAGTACTTC. Translating gives CSVVLANQETQYF.

V is TRBV7-8 and J is TRBJ2-7, with TRBD1 matching over 9 bases. The CDR3 runs to 15 residues. From germline, CDR1 is SGHVS and CDR2 FQNEAQ. The V segment lost 0 bases and the J segment 4 bases; nucleotides outside the gene matches: 4. Here the CDR3 reads CASSLADRGQYEQYV. The CDR3 DNA reads as TGTGCCAGCAGCTTAGCGGACAGGGGACAATACGAGCAGTACGTC.

This clonotype was observed many times. The V gene is TRBV20-1, the J gene TRBJ2-2; TRBD1 aligns across 8 bases. Germline CDR1 DFQATT, CDR2 SNEGSKA (reference sequence). V lost 3 bases and J lost 4; bases outside the gene matches: 10. The CDR3 spans 16 residues. CDR3 sequence: CSARDRQGPFTGELFF. CDR3 coding DNA: TGCAGTGCTAGGGATAGACAGGGGCCATTCACCGGGGAGCTGTTTTTT.

The CDR3 sequence: CSARRGGTYEQYV. The CDR3, as DNA: TGCAGTGCTCGAAGAGGGGGGACCTACGAGCAGTACGTC. The rearrangement links TRBV20-1 to TRBJ2-7; D assignment may be TRBD1 or TRBD2 (6 bases each). From germline, CDR1 is DFQATT and CDR2 SNEGSKA (reference sequence). This CDR3 is built from 13 residues. Trimming stripped 5 bases from V and 2 bases from J, with 13 bases between.

Concerning this clonotype: An end of the junction does not agree with germline; a read error may underlie this. The chain uses TRBV7-9 and TRBJ2-2; D unresolved. Per the germline V gene, CDR1 is SEHNR and CDR2 is FQNEAQ (reference sequence). This CDR3 spans 13 amino acids. In nucleotides, the CDR3 is TGTGCCAGCAGCGATTTGAACCCCGGGGAGCTGTTTTTT. Translation: CASSDLNPGELFF.

This clonotype has at least ten counts. The chain links TRBV29-1 to TRBJ2-1; unclear D gene. The CDR3 spans 11 residues. Germline V gives CDR1 SQVTM, CDR2 ANQGSEA. V was clipped by 5 bases and J by 9 bases, with 11 bases between them. The CDR3 spells CSVLSIVEQFF. CDR3 in DNA: TGCAGCGTTCTATCGATCGTTGAGCAGTTCTTC.